The T cell receptor beta chain described here comes from a study of vaccination effects on CD4 cells after COVID-19. Data came from immunoSEQ multiplex PCR; TCRdb stores just in-frame clones and leaves some out. Seen here are fewer than 35,000 clones, over 55% observed once, and the top ten hold 9.9%. As concerns this clone: What it binds is not known.

V lost 3 bases to trimming and J lost 2 bases, with 11 bases between them. This CDR3 region has 14 residues. Germline CDR1 and CDR2: KGHSH and LQKENI. It was after approximately 11 days of culture that CD4+ T cells were isolated. The V gene is TRBV18, the J gene TRBJ2-7; the D is unclear. The sequence came from a human donor who received a COVID-19 vaccine. Sequencing used CD4+ T cells from PBMCs cultured without peptide, obtained before COVID-19 vaccination. The CDR3 here is CASSPSGSTYEQYF. In DNA, the CDR3 is TGTGCCAGCTCACCGTCAGGCAGTACCTACGAGCAGTACTTC.